Listed here are 9 T cell receptor beta chains from one sample, sequenced in a study of cytomegalovirus exposure and HLA in healthy donors. The study ran its PCR with 60 Vbeta and 13 Jbeta primers. Data came from immunoSEQ multiplex PCR; TCRdb stores just in-frame clones and leaves some out. The sample yields 100,000 or so clones, 70% to 90% seen once. Sequenced material: PBMCs. The receptors come from a man aged 40-49 years in good health and CMV-seronegative.

This clone showed up just once. The rearrangement joins TRBV5-4 to TRBJ2-1; D possibly corresponds to TRBD1 (5 bases). The CDR3 sequence is 15 residues long. The germline V and J ends were trimmed by 4 bases and 13 bases, with 24 bases remaining between them. In germline, CDR1 is SGHNT, CDR2 YYREEE (reference sequence). For the CDR3, the DNA is TGTGCCAGCAGCCCTCCAGGGCCGATGGCAGTCCTACAGTTCTTC. As protein: CASSPPGPMAVLQFF. The full variable domain, completed using reference TRBV5-4 and TRBJ2-1, is ETGVTQSPTHLIKTRGQQVTLRCSSQSGHNTVSWYQQALGQGPQFIFQYYREEENGRGNFPPRFSGLQFPNYSSELNVNALELDDSALYLCASSPPGPMAVLQFFGPGTRLTVL.

The V and J genes are TRBV2 and TRBJ1-1; no clear D. The CDR3 spans 8 residues. Germline V gene data show CDR1 as SNHLY and CDR2 as FYNNEI. V gave up 9 bases and J gave up 8 bases, with 4 bases separating them. The DNA of the CDR3 is TGTGCCAGTAGAGAAGCTTTCTTT. Amino acids: CASREAFF.

The J gene is TRBJ1-1, the V gene TRBV11-2, with no clear D. The CDR3 totals 13 residues. Germline V gene sequence: CDR1 SGHAT, CDR2 FQNNGV. V lost 3 bases and J lost 3, with 8 bases in between. CDR3 residues: CASSFFRYTEAFF. The CDR3 DNA reads as TGTGCCAGCAGCTTCTTCCGGTACACTGAAGCTTTCTTT.

The CDR3 loop reads CASTGTEDYEQYF. Here the CDR3 DNA reads TGTGCCAGTACCGGCACAGAAGACTACGAGCAGTACTTC. V and J are TRBV6-1 and TRBJ2-7; unclear D gene. The CDR3 is 13 residues long. Germline V gene lookup returns CDR1 MNHNS and CDR2 SASEGT. Trimming shortened V by 9 bases and J by 3 bases, and 15 bases separated the two germline ends.

The chain carries TRBV7-2 and TRBJ1-3; a weak D match, TRBD1 (5 bases). Germline V lookup: CDR1 SGHTA, CDR2 FQGNSA. This CDR3 spans 13 amino acids. The V end lost 0 bases, the J end lost 8 bases, and 8 bases lay between the germline ends. DNA of the CDR3: TGTGCCAGCAGCTTAGCACCGGGGGACACCATATATTTT. Amino acid sequence: CASSLAPGDTIYF.

The chain links TRBV7-6 to TRBJ2-5, with 14 bases lining up with TRBD2. V lost 4 bases to trimming and J lost 1 base; unmatched junction nucleotides: 17. The CDR3 is 21 amino acids. In germline, CDR1 is SGHVS, CDR2 FNYEAQ. Here the CDR3 reads CASSSGLAGVLALNPQETQYF. The CDR3, as DNA: TGTGCCAGCAGCTCGGGACTAGCGGGGGTGCTAGCGTTAAACCCCCAAGAGACCCAGTACTTC.

J is TRBJ2-7 and V is TRBV7-9; TRBD1 matches at 8 bases. V was pared by 1 base and J by 4 bases, with 6 bases of the junction left unmatched. Germline V gene sequence: CDR1 SEHNR, CDR2 FQNEAQ (reference sequence). The CDR3 has 15 residues. The CDR3 spells CASSLVRTGSYEQYF. The CDR3 DNA sequence: TGTGCCAGCAGCTTAGTAAGGACAGGGAGTTACGAGCAGTACTTC.

This clone was counted a single time. The rearrangement joins TRBV7-2 to TRBJ2-1; D gene unclear. Per germline, CDR1 SGHTA and CDR2 FQGNSA. Trimming removed 0 bases from V and 10 bases from J, with 10 bases in between. The length of the CDR3 is 13 residues. CDR3 nucleotide sequence: TGTGCCAGCAGCTTAGCGAAACAGAGAGAGCAGTTCTTC. It codes for CASSLAKQREQFF.

The chain combines TRBV7-9 with TRBJ1-1; D remains ambiguous. The ends were cut back, 1 base at V and 10 bases at J, with 19 bases in the middle. Germline CDR1 and CDR2: SEHNR and FQNEAQ (reference sequence). The CDR3 has 15 amino acids. CDR3 DNA sequence: TGTGCCAGCAGCTTAGGCGCGGGATTAGAGTATGCAGCTTTCTTT. Protein: CASSLGAGLEYAAFF.